This T cell receptor beta chain was sequenced in a study of regulatory T cells in long-lasting Graves disease. Study findings and constraints: Among persistent patients, a larger number of public clonotypes were shared (approximately 2,900) than among newly diagnosed patients (approximately 970).

CDR1 SGHAT and CDR2 FQNNGV come from the germline V gene. CDR3 length: 14 amino acids. Note on this clonotype: Its antigen remains unidentified. Just one base apart from a much larger clone, this may be a read error.

Arm-PCR of CDR3 regions with iRepertoire HTBI primers generated TCR beta libraries. TCRdb reanalysed the multiplex PCR reads using MiXCR and keeps one entry per CDR3 protein. This repertoire shows about 660,000 distinct CDR3 sequences, about 30% found once; its top ten account for about 42%. Time point denoted: persistent/refractory GD, antithyroid drugs over 5 years with positive TRAb. RNA isolated from PBMCs was used to make the TCR library. Sequenced here: peripheral blood mononuclear cells (PBMCs), sampled when the disease was refractory, from a patient treated with antithyroid drugs. The V call is TRBV11-2, the J call TRBJ1-5; 7 bases are shared with TRBD1. This receptor was obtained from a female donor with Graves disease. This chain's CDR3 is CASSSTTGNQLQHF. In DNA form, the CDR3 reads TGTGCCAGCAGTTCCACGACAGGGAACCAGCTCCAGCATTTT.